The entry that follows covers one T cell receptor beta chain sequence. J gave up 5 bases and V 1 base, and 5 bases lay outside the gene matches. The CDR3 runs to 15 residues. Germline V gene sequence: CDR1 LGHNA, CDR2 YSLEER. This sample was taken from a study of tumor-infiltrating lymphocytes in localized non-small cell lung cancer. Study-wide background: The cohort mixed smokers and never-smokers, several histologies, and some post-neoadjuvant-chemotherapy samples.

Assay used: immunoSEQ multiplex PCR; TCRdb lists only in-frame clones, some missing. The sample consists of over 10,000 clones, 70% to 75% of them appearing once. The V gene is TRBV4-3, the J gene TRBJ2-5, with 9 bases that match TRBD1. This clonotype originated in a human donor with non-small cell lung cancer. The sample taken for sequencing was uninvolved lung tissue not adjacent to the tumor. The CDR3 DNA follows: TGCGCCAGCAGCCAAGCCTGGACAGGGGTGGAGACCCAGTACTTC. Amino acids: CASSQAWTGVETQYF.